This entry concerns a single TCR beta chain. In germline, CDR1 is WNHNN, CDR2 SYGVQD (reference sequence). The CDR3 has 15 residues. After removal of 7 bases from V and 1 base from J, the junction contained 3 bases not matched to a gene. The data are from a study of blood T cell repertoires in COVID-19. Study-wide context: The United States, Italy and Spain supplied acute and convalescent COVID-19 samples.

Method: immunoSEQ multiplex PCR; TCRdb's copy keeps in-frame clones and lacks some. The profile shows about 61,000 clones, roughly 88% of them singletons. The chain joins TRBV10-1 to TRBJ2-3, with TRBD2 identical over 12 bases. What was sequenced was peripheral blood. This clonotype originated in a human donor in a cohort sampled during active COVID-19. This CDR3 is CASKRLAGGTDTQYF. The CDR3 coding sequence is TGCGCCAGCAAAAGACTAGCGGGGGGCACAGATACGCAGTATTTT.